The clone carrying this T cell receptor (beta chain) was detected only a few times. This record comes from a study of T cells in Graves' hyperthyroidism and ophthalmopathy. Germline CDR1 and CDR2: PRHDT and FYEKMQ (reference sequence). The CDR3 contains 14 residues. Trimming removed 5 bases at V and 3 bases at J, with 13 bases between. Amplification yielded TCR beta CDR3 regions, with RNA transcripts as the source. Carried out on the TCR CDR3, a first-round RT-PCR used the HTBI primer set. TCRdb reprocessed the multiplex PCR reads with MiXCR, giving one entry per CDR3 protein. The sample shows under 350,000 distinct CDR3 sequences, over 15% of them seen only once.

The sequencing sample was made of blood. The chain carries TRBV13 and TRBJ2-5; a possible D gene is TRBD1 (6 bases). The TCR comes from a woman aged 55-75 years with Graves' ophthalmopathy. The CDR3 coding sequence is TGTGCCAGCAGCCCACGGCCAGGGGAAGAGACCCAGTACTTC. As protein: CASSPRPGEETQYF.